The rows below give T cell receptor beta chains drawn from one sample of a study of regulatory T cells in long-lasting Graves disease. TCRdb called the multiplex PCR reads again in MiXCR, with one record for every CDR3 protein. The sample yields some 500,000 distinct CDR3 sequences, less than 15% seen once. The same sample was also studied in work on T cells in Graves' hyperthyroidism and ophthalmopathy.

This specimen consisted of peripheral blood mononuclear cells (PBMCs), obtained at new diagnosis, from a patient treated with antithyroid drugs. The source is a man in his thirties or forties with Graves disease. Both conserved end residues are part of each CDR3. Each record gives: clone size, V gene, D gene, J gene, CDR3 protein, CDR3 DNA. A D gene is named only where the DNA matches it firmly. Clone size is shown for a subset of rows, as once, few, many or a class of expanded clone.

abundance: once; v_gene: TRBV20-1; d_gene: -; j_gene: TRBJ2-7; CDR3aa: CSAGDFGYEQYF; CDR3nt: TGCAGTGCTGGAGATTTCGGCTACGAGCAGTACTTC
abundance: few; v_gene: TRBV4-1; d_gene: -; j_gene: TRBJ2-5; CDR3aa: CASSQVGAAQETQYF; CDR3nt: TGCGCCAGCAGCCAAGTAGGGGCAGCACAAGAGACCCAGTACTTC
abundance: many; v_gene: TRBV12-3/TRBV12-4; d_gene: -; j_gene: TRBJ1-1; CDR3aa: CASSPGTDTEAFF; CDR3nt: TGTGCCAGCAGCCCAGGGACGGACACTGAAGCTTTCTTT
abundance: few; v_gene: TRBV27; d_gene: -; j_gene: TRBJ2-7; CDR3aa: CASRTGTNEQYF; CDR3nt: TGTGCCAGCCGAACAGGGACCAACGAGCAGTACTTC
abundance: -; v_gene: TRBV18; d_gene: -; j_gene: TRBJ2-2; CDR3aa: CASSTRGTRAGELFF; CDR3nt: TGTGCCAGCTCAACCCGGGGTACACGGGCCGGGGAGCTGTTTTTT
abundance: -; v_gene: TRBV20-1; d_gene: -; j_gene: TRBJ1-5; CDR3aa: CSVSRDGSSNQPQHF; CDR3nt: TGCAGTGTTAGTAGGGACGGAAGTAGCAATCAGCCCCAGCATTTT
abundance: few; v_gene: TRBV4-2; d_gene: TRBD2; j_gene: TRBJ2-1; CDR3aa: CASSRGGRLAHNEQFF; CDR3nt: TGTGCCAGCAGCCGCGGCGGGAGGCTAGCACACAATGAGCAGTTCTTC
abundance: many; v_gene: TRBV20-1; d_gene: TRBD2; j_gene: TRBJ2-1; CDR3aa: CAIGTRSSNEQFF; CDR3nt: TGCGCAATCGGGACTAGATCCTCCAATGAGCAGTTCTTC
abundance: few; v_gene: TRBV4-1; d_gene: TRBD1; j_gene: TRBJ1-1; CDR3aa: CASSHFRDRGTEAFF; CDR3nt: TGCGCCAGCAGCCATTTCCGGGACAGAGGCACTGAAGCTTTCTTT
abundance: many; v_gene: TRBV27; d_gene: -; j_gene: TRBJ2-7; CDR3aa: CASSPPGGWQYF; CDR3nt: TGTGCCAGCAGTCCGCCCGGGGGATGGCAGTACTTC
abundance: few; v_gene: TRBV5-5; d_gene: -; j_gene: TRBJ1-3; CDR3aa: CASSLMPGAFSGNTIYF; CDR3nt: TGTGCCAGCAGCTTGATGCCGGGAGCCTTCTCTGGAAACACCATATATTTT
abundance: few; v_gene: TRBV5-1; d_gene: TRBD2; j_gene: TRBJ2-1; CDR3aa: CASSLGGTSGRNEQFF; CDR3nt: TGCGCCAGCAGCTTGGGAGGGACTAGCGGGAGGAATGAGCAGTTCTTC
abundance: many; v_gene: TRBV5-1; d_gene: TRBD2; j_gene: TRBJ2-1; CDR3aa: CASSLGLAGFRNEQFF; CDR3nt: TGCGCCAGCAGCTTGGGACTAGCGGGATTTAGAAATGAGCAGTTCTTC
abundance: many; v_gene: TRBV29-1; d_gene: -; j_gene: TRBJ1-1; CDR3aa: CSVVRTEAFF; CDR3nt: TGCAGCGTTGTGAGGACTGAAGCTTTCTTT
abundance: many; v_gene: TRBV30; d_gene: -; j_gene: TRBJ2-2; CDR3aa: CAWSVRGTVTGELFF; CDR3nt: TGTGCCTGGAGTGTCCGAGGCACGGTGACCGGGGAGCTGTTTTTT
abundance: -; v_gene: TRBV18; d_gene: -; j_gene: TRBJ1-4; CDR3aa: CASSTLTATNEKLFF; CDR3nt: TGTGCCAGCTCAACCTTGACAGCAACTAATGAAAAACTGTTTTTT
abundance: -; v_gene: TRBV7-8; d_gene: -; j_gene: TRBJ2-6; CDR3aa: CASSLKQISGANVLTF; CDR3nt: TGTGCCAGCAGCTTAAAACAGATCTCTGGGGCCAACGTCCTGACTTTC
abundance: -; v_gene: TRBV5-1; d_gene: -; j_gene: TRBJ2-3; CDR3aa: CASSPTGFRADTQYF; CDR3nt: TGCGCCAGCAGCCCCACAGGATTTAGGGCAGATACGCAGTATTTT
abundance: -; v_gene: TRBV7-8; d_gene: TRBD1; j_gene: TRBJ2-7; CDR3aa: CASSLLDRGSSEQYF; CDR3nt: TGTGCCAGCAGCTTACTCGACAGGGGCTCGAGCGAGCAGTACTTC
abundance: many; v_gene: TRBV6-1; d_gene: -; j_gene: TRBJ1-6; CDR3aa: CASGDQFVGSPLHF; CDR3nt: TGTGCCAGCGGAGACCAGTTTGTTGGTTCACCCCTCCACTTT
abundance: few; v_gene: TRBV13; d_gene: -; j_gene: TRBJ1-5; CDR3aa: CASSAGTADQPQHF; CDR3nt: TGTGCCAGCAGCGCCGGGACCGCTGATCAGCCCCAGCATTTT
abundance: many; v_gene: TRBV6-1; d_gene: -; j_gene: TRBJ2-5; CDR3aa: CASSWRDFQETQYF; CDR3nt: TGTGCCAGCAGCTGGCGGGACTTTCAAGAGACCCAGTACTTC
abundance: few; v_gene: TRBV7-9; d_gene: TRBD2; j_gene: TRBJ2-1; CDR3aa: CASSFGAGTSGRNEQFF; CDR3nt: TGTGCCAGCAGCTTTGGTGCCGGGACTAGCGGGAGGAATGAGCAGTTCTTC
abundance: many; v_gene: TRBV12-3/TRBV12-4; d_gene: -; j_gene: TRBJ1-1; CDR3aa: CASSSGTQPVGAEAFF; CDR3nt: TGTGCCAGCAGTTCCGGGACACAACCAGTTGGCGCTGAAGCTTTCTTT
abundance: few; v_gene: TRBV12-3/TRBV12-4; d_gene: -; j_gene: TRBJ2-1; CDR3aa: CASSLWGAVDNEQFF; CDR3nt: TGTGCCAGCAGTTTATGGGGAGCGGTCGACAATGAGCAGTTCTTC
abundance: -; v_gene: TRBV4-2; d_gene: -; j_gene: TRBJ1-1; CDR3aa: CASSQERGGTEAFF; CDR3nt: TGTGCCAGCAGCCAAGAAAGGGGGGGCACTGAAGCTTTCTTT
abundance: -; v_gene: TRBV16; d_gene: -; j_gene: TRBJ1-4; CDR3aa: CASSHGTSNEKLFF; CDR3nt: TGTGCCAGCAGCCATGGGACTTCTAATGAAAAACTGTTTTTT
abundance: many; v_gene: TRBV28; d_gene: -; j_gene: TRBJ2-5; CDR3aa: CASSPPSELEGTQYF; CDR3nt: TGTGCCAGCAGTCCCCCTTCGGAACTAGAAGGGACCCAGTACTTC
abundance: many; v_gene: TRBV27; d_gene: TRBD2; j_gene: TRBJ2-3; CDR3aa: CASSTWGGRAGDTQYF; CDR3nt: TGTGCCAGCAGTACCTGGGGCGGGAGGGCCGGGGATACGCAGTATTTT
abundance: few; v_gene: TRBV11-2; d_gene: TRBD1; j_gene: TRBJ1-5; CDR3aa: CASSLTGSQSPQHF; CDR3nt: TGTGCCAGCAGCCTGACAGGGTCTCAATCGCCCCAGCATTTT
abundance: few; v_gene: TRBV20-1; d_gene: -; j_gene: TRBJ2-3; CDR3aa: CSASLGTQYF; CDR3nt: TGCAGTGCTAGCCTGGGGACGCAGTATTTT
abundance: many; v_gene: TRBV6-5; d_gene: -; j_gene: TRBJ1-6; CDR3aa: CASSYGRDSPLHF; CDR3nt: TGTGCCAGCAGTTACGGACGTGACTCACCCCTCCACTTT
abundance: many; v_gene: TRBV12-3/TRBV12-4; d_gene: -; j_gene: TRBJ1-5; CDR3aa: CASKMDRASNQPQHF; CDR3nt: TGTGCCAGCAAAATGGACAGAGCTAGCAATCAGCCCCAGCATTTT
abundance: -; v_gene: TRBV6-2/TRBV6-3; d_gene: TRBD2; j_gene: TRBJ2-2; CDR3aa: CASSEEAGGPGTGELFF; CDR3nt: TGTGCCAGCAGTGAAGAGGCGGGAGGGCCGGGTACCGGGGAGCTGTTTTTT
abundance: -; v_gene: TRBV20-1; d_gene: -; j_gene: TRBJ2-6; CDR3aa: CSAARTPSGANVLTF; CDR3nt: TGCAGTGCTGCCCGAACCCCTTCTGGGGCCAACGTCCTGACTTTC
abundance: -; v_gene: TRBV6-2/TRBV6-3; d_gene: TRBD2; j_gene: TRBJ2-3; CDR3aa: CASRAGGASTDTQYF; CDR3nt: TGTGCCAGCAGAGCGGGAGGCGCTAGCACAGATACGCAGTATTTT
abundance: many; v_gene: TRBV5-1; d_gene: TRBD2; j_gene: TRBJ2-3; CDR3aa: CASTESGRSDTQYF; CDR3nt: TGCGCCAGCACCGAGAGCGGGAGGTCAGATACGCAGTATTTT
abundance: -; v_gene: TRBV7-2; d_gene: TRBD1; j_gene: TRBJ1-4; CDR3aa: CASSLEQGAPVEKLFF; CDR3nt: TGTGCCAGCAGCTTAGAACAGGGGGCGCCAGTTGAAAAACTGTTTTTT
abundance: -; v_gene: TRBV19; d_gene: -; j_gene: TRBJ1-5; CDR3aa: CASRPQRSNQPQHF; CDR3nt: TGTGCCAGTAGGCCCCAGAGAAGCAATCAGCCCCAGCATTTT
abundance: many; v_gene: TRBV2; d_gene: -; j_gene: TRBJ2-2; CDR3aa: CASKGGGINAGELFF; CDR3nt: TGTGCCAGCAAGGGGGGCGGGATTAACGCCGGGGAGCTGTTTTTT
abundance: many; v_gene: TRBV6-1; d_gene: -; j_gene: TRBJ2-3; CDR3aa: CASSATGGDTQYF; CDR3nt: TGTGCCAGCAGTGCTACAGGTGGAGATACGCAGTATTTT
abundance: many; v_gene: TRBV11-3; d_gene: -; j_gene: TRBJ2-5; CDR3aa: CASSSGTPPQETQYF; CDR3nt: TGTGCCAGCAGCTCCGGGACTCCACCACAAGAGACCCAGTACTTC
abundance: few; v_gene: TRBV6-2/TRBV6-3; d_gene: -; j_gene: TRBJ2-3; CDR3aa: CASSVSVWDTQYF; CDR3nt: TGTGCCAGCAGTGTTTCGGTCTGGGATACGCAGTATTTT
abundance: many; v_gene: TRBV3-1; d_gene: -; j_gene: TRBJ2-7; CDR3aa: CASSQGFSSYEQYF; CDR3nt: TGTGCCAGCAGCCAAGGTTTTTCCTCCTACGAGCAGTACTTC
abundance: many; v_gene: TRBV7-2; d_gene: TRBD1; j_gene: TRBJ1-6; CDR3aa: CASSWGQKNSPLHF; CDR3nt: TGTGCCAGCAGTTGGGGACAGAAAAATTCACCCCTCCACTTT
abundance: -; v_gene: TRBV20-1; d_gene: -; j_gene: TRBJ2-1; CDR3aa: CSARSGGPLGEQFF; CDR3nt: TGCAGTGCTAGATCCGGGGGCCCTCTCGGTGAGCAGTTCTTC
abundance: few; v_gene: TRBV20-1; d_gene: -; j_gene: TRBJ1-6; CDR3aa: CSARDLRDYNSPLHF; CDR3nt: TGCAGTGCTAGAGATCTCCGGGATTATAATTCACCCCTCCACTTT
abundance: many; v_gene: TRBV12-3/TRBV12-4; d_gene: -; j_gene: TRBJ2-4; CDR3aa: CASSLEGGNIQYF; CDR3nt: TGTGCCAGCAGTTTAGAGGGCGGGAACATTCAGTACTTC
abundance: medium-sized; v_gene: TRBV5-1; d_gene: -; j_gene: TRBJ2-7; CDR3aa: CASSLSGYEQYF; CDR3nt: TGCGCCAGCAGCTTGTCAGGTTACGAGCAGTACTTC
abundance: few; v_gene: TRBV7-2; d_gene: -; j_gene: TRBJ1-2; CDR3aa: CASSLAFIPRF; CDR3nt: TGTGCCAGCAGCTTAGCCTTTATACCCCGCTTC
abundance: few; v_gene: TRBV28; d_gene: -; j_gene: TRBJ2-3; CDR3aa: CASSSLTDTDTQYF; CDR3nt: TGTGCCAGCAGTTCCCTGACAGACACAGATACGCAGTATTTT
abundance: many; v_gene: TRBV29-1; d_gene: -; j_gene: TRBJ2-7; CDR3aa: CSVENGDPTYEQYF; CDR3nt: TGCAGCGTTGAAAACGGGGATCCGACCTACGAGCAGTACTTC
abundance: many; v_gene: TRBV5-1; d_gene: -; j_gene: TRBJ1-1; CDR3aa: CASSSGQGTEAFF; CDR3nt: TGCGCCAGCAGCTCTGGCCAGGGAACTGAAGCTTTCTTT
abundance: many; v_gene: TRBV24-1; d_gene: TRBD2; j_gene: TRBJ2-1; CDR3aa: CATSDDFAGVRNEQFF; CDR3nt: TGTGCCACCAGTGATGACTTCGCGGGAGTAAGGAATGAGCAGTTCTTC
abundance: -; v_gene: TRBV27; d_gene: -; j_gene: TRBJ2-3; CDR3aa: CASRVGVEDTQYF; CDR3nt: TGTGCCAGCCGCGTGGGGGTGGAAGATACGCAGTATTTT
abundance: -; v_gene: TRBV20-1; d_gene: TRBD1; j_gene: TRBJ2-7; CDR3aa: CSARDKRKGQGSYEQYF; CDR3nt: TGCAGTGCTAGAGATAAGAGGAAGGGACAGGGCTCCTACGAGCAGTACTTC
abundance: few; v_gene: TRBV6-1; d_gene: -; j_gene: TRBJ1-2; CDR3aa: CASRASGPPGSYGYTF; CDR3nt: TGTGCCAGCAGAGCCTCCGGCCCCCCGGGGAGCTATGGCTACACCTTC
abundance: many; v_gene: TRBV27; d_gene: -; j_gene: TRBJ2-7; CDR3aa: CASWPWGQGIYEQYF; CDR3nt: TGTGCCAGCTGGCCGTGGGGACAAGGAATTTACGAGCAGTACTTC